The clone carrying this T cell receptor (beta chain) has just a few counts. This specimen belongs to a study of blood T cells in healthy people across ages. CDR1 and CDR2 from the germline V gene are KGHDR and SFDVKD. The CDR3 has 13 residues. It was with a sample-barcoded 5' primer and a J-beta primer mix that a second PCR of about 6 to 12 cycles was run. TCRdb independently ran MiXCR on the 5' RACE reads; one entry per CDR3 protein. There are about 2 million distinct CDR3 sequences in the sample; approximately 50% occur only once, and over 2% lies in the top ten. Sequencing input: blood. This sequence originates from a woman aged 40 to 50 in good health. V gene TRBV24-1 combines with J gene TRBJ2-7; TRBD1 might be the D (6 bases). The assigned J gene may be wrong: the sequence end matches TRBJ2-5 better. The CDR3 here is CATSETGIKTQYF. In nucleotides, the CDR3 is TGTGCCACCAGTGAAACAGGGATAAAGACCCAGTACTTC.